A single sample gave rise to the 3 T cell receptor beta chains below, sequenced in a study of blood T cell repertoires in COVID-19. TCRdb's copy holds only in-frame clones and misses some; the assay was immunoSEQ multiplex PCR. This sample has hundreds of thousands of clones, with 70% to 90% found just once. The sample comprised peripheral blood. These receptors were collected from a man between 18 and 29 years old with active or convalescent COVID-19.

The rearrangement joins TRBV6-2 or TRBV6-3 to TRBJ1-5; 7 bases are a match to TRBD1. V was clipped by 6 bases and J by 6 bases; unmatched bases: 14. The CDR3 consists of 16 residues. The germline CDR1 and CDR2 sequences are MNHEY and SVGEGT. CDR3 residues: CASSPRDSWKSQPQHF. CDR3 nucleotides: TGTGCCAGCAGCCCTCGGGACAGCTGGAAGAGTCAGCCCCAGCATTTT.

The rearrangement uses TRBV6-5 and TRBJ1-1; perhaps TRBD1 as D (6 bases). The germline gives CDR1 MNHEY, CDR2 SVGAGI. The CDR3 has 16 amino acids. V was pared by 0 bases and J by 2 bases, with 13 bases between. The DNA of the CDR3 is TGTGCCAGCAGTTACTCACCCCCGGACAGAAACACTGAAGCTTTCTTT. This gives the protein CASSYSPPDRNTEAFF.

The chain recombines TRBV10-3 with TRBJ1-2; 10 bases fit TRBD1. The CDR3 extends over 13 amino acids. The ends lost 10 bases at V and 6 bases at J; junction bases unmatched: 8. Germline CDR1 and CDR2: ENHRY and SYGVKD. CDR3 bases: TGTGCCACCCCAGGACAGGGGGTGAATGGCTACACCTTC. This sequence encodes CATPGQGVNGYTF.